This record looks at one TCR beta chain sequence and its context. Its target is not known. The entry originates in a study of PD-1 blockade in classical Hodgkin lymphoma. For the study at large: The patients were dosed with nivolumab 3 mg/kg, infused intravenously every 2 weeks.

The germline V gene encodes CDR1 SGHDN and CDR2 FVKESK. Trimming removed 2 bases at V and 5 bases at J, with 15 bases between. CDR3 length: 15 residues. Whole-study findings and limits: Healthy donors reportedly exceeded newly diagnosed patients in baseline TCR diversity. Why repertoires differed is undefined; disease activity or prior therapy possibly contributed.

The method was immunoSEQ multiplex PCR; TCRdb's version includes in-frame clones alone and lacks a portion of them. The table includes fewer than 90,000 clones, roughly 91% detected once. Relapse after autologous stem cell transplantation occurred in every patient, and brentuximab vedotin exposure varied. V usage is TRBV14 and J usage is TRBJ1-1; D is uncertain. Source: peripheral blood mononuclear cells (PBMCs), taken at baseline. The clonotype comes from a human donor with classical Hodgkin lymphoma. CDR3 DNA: TGTGCCAGCAGCCAACATATGGCTAGCGGAACTGAAGCTTTCTTT. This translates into CASSQHMASGTEAFF. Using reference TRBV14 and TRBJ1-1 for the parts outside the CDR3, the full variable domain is EAGVTQFPSHSVIEKGQTVTLRCDPISGHDNLYWYRRVMGKEIKFLLHFVKESKQDESGMPNNRFLAERTGGTYSTLKVQPAELEDSGVYFCASSQHMASGTEAFFGQGTRLTVV.